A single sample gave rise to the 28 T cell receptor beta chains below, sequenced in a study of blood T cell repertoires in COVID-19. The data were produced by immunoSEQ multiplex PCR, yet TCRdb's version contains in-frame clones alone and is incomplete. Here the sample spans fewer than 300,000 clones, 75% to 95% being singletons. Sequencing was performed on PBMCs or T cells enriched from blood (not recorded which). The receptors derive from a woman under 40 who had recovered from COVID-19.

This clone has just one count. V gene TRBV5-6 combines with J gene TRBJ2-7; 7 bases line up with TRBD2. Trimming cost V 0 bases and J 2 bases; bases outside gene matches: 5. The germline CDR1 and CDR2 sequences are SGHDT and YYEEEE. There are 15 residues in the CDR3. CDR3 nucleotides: TGTGCCAGCAGCTTGGGCGGGGGTTTGCCCTACGAGCAGTACTTC. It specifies CASSLGGGLPYEQYF.

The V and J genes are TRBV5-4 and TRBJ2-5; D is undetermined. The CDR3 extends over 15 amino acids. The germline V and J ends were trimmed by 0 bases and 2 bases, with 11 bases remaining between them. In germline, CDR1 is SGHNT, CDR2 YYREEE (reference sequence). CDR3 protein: CASSLGFGTQETQYF. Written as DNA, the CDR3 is TGTGCCAGCAGCTTGGGTTTCGGTACTCAAGAGACCCAGTACTTC.

CDR3 protein: CAWDRSTDTQYF. CDR3 nucleotide sequence: TGTGCCTGGGACAGGAGCACAGATACGCAGTATTTT. V usage is TRBV30 and J usage is TRBJ2-3; tentative D call: TRBD1 (6 bases). Per the germline V gene, CDR1 is GTSNPN and CDR2 is SVGIG (reference sequence). This CDR3 spans 12 amino acids. The V end was cut by 5 bases, the J end by 0 bases, with 6 bases between.

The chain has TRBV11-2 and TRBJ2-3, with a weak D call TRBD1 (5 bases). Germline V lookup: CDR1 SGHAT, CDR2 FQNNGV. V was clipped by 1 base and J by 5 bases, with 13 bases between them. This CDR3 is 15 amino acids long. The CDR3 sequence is CASSLGSRAVDTQYF. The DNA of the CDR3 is TGTGCCAGCAGCTTAGGTAGCAGGGCGGTAGATACGCAGTATTTT.

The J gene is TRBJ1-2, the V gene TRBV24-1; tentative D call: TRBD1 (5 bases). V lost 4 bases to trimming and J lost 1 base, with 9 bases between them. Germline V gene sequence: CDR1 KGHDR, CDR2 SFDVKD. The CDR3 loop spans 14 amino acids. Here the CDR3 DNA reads TGTGCCACCAGTGACCTACAGGTTAACTATGGCTACACCTTC. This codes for CATSDLQVNYGYTF.

The CDR3 DNA follows: TGTGCCAGCAGTTACTTGGGGGGCTCCTACAATGAGCAGTTCTTC. This encodes CASSYLGGSYNEQFF. This sequence joins TRBV6-5 and TRBJ2-1; maybe TRBD2 (6 bases). CDR3 length equals 15 residues. Germline V gene sequence: CDR1 MNHEY, CDR2 SVGAGI. Trimming cost V 1 base and J 0 bases, with 7 bases left between them.

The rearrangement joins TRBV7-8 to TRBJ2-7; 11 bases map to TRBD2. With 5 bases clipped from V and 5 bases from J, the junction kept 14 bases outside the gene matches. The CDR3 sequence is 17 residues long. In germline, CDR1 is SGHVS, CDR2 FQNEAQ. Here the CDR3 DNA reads TGTGCCAGCAGCCCCGTACCCCTAGCGGGAGGTTCCCACGAGCAGTACTTC. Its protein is CASSPVPLAGGSHEQYF.

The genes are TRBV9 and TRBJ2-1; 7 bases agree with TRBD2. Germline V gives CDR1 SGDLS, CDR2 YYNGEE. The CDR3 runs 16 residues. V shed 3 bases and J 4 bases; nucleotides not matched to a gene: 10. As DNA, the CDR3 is TGTGCCAGCAGCGCTAGCTTGGGGGGGAGGTACAATGAGCAGTTCTTC. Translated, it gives CASSASLGGRYNEQFF.

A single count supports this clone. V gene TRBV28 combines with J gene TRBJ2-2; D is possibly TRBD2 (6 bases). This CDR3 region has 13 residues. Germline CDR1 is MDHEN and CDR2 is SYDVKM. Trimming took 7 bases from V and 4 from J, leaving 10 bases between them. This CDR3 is CASKDYPTGELFF. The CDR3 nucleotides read TGTGCCAGCAAGGACTACCCCACCGGGGAGCTGTTTTTT.

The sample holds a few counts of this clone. The CDR3 DNA reads as TGTGCCAGCAGTGACGGGACTAGCGGGATCAATGAGCAGTTCTTC. It specifies CASSDGTSGINEQFF. This chain joins TRBV6-4 and TRBJ2-1, with 13 nucleotides matching TRBD2. This CDR3 is 15 amino acids long. The V and J ends lost 2 bases and 6 bases, in that order; junction bases with no gene match: 1. Germline loops: CDR1 MRHNA, CDR2 SNTAGT.

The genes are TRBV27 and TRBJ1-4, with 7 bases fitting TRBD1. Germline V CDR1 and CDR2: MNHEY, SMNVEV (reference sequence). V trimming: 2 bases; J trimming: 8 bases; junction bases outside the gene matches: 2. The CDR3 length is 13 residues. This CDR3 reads CASSLDREEKLFF. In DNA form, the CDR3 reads TGTGCCAGCAGTTTAGACAGGGAAGAAAAACTGTTTTTT.

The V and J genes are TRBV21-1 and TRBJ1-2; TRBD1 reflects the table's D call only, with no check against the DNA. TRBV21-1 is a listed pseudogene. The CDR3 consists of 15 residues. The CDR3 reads CASSNDNLDNYGYTF. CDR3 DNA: TGTGCCAGCAGCAACGACAACCTGGATAACTATGGCTACACCTTC.

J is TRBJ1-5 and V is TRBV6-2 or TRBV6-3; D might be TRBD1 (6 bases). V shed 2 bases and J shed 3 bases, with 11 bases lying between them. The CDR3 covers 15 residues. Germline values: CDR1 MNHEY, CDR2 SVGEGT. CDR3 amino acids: CASSYGTGYNQPQHF. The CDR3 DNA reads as TGTGCCAGCAGTTACGGCACAGGGTACAATCAGCCCCAGCATTTT.

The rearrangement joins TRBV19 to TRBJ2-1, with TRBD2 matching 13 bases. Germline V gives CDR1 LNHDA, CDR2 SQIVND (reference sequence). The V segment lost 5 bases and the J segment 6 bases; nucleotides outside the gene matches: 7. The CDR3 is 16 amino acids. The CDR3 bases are TGTGCCAGTAGTCGAAAGACTAGCGGGAGGTCCAATGAGCAGTTCTTC. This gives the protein CASSRKTSGRSNEQFF. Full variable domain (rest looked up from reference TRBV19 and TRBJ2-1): DGGITQSPKYLFRKEGQNVTLSCEQNLNHDAMYWYRQDPGQGLRLIYYSQIVNDFQKGDIAEGYSVSREKKESFPLTVTSAQKNPTAFYLCASSRKTSGRSNEQFFGPGTRLTVL.

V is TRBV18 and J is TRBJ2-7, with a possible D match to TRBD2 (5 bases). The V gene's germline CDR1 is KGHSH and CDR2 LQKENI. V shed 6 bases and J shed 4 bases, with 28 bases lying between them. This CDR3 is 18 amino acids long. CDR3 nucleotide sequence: TGTGCCAGCTCTTATAAGAGCGCGGGTCCCCTGCTTGGGTACGAGCAGTACTTC. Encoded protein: CASSYKSAGPLLGYEQYF.

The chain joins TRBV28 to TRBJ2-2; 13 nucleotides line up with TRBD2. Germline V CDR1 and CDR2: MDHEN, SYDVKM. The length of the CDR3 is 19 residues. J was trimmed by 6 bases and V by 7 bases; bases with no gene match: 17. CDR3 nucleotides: TGTGCCAGCACCCGAGGACTAGCGGGAGCCTTCGGGGTCGCCGGGGAGCTGTTTTTT. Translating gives CASTRGLAGAFGVAGELFF.

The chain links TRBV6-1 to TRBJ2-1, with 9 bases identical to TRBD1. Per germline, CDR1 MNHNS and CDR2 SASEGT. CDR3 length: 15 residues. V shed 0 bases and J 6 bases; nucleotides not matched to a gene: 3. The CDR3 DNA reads TGTGCCAGCAGTGAAGCGGGACAGGGCCTCAATGAGCAGTTCTTC. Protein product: CASSEAGQGLNEQFF.

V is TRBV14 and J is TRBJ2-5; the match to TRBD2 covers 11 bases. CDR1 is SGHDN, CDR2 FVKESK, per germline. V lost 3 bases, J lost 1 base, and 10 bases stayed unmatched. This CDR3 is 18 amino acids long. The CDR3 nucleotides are TGTGCCAGCAGCCACGGAGACCTAGCGGGAGGATTCCAAGAGACCCAGTACTTC. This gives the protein CASSHGDLAGGFQETQYF.

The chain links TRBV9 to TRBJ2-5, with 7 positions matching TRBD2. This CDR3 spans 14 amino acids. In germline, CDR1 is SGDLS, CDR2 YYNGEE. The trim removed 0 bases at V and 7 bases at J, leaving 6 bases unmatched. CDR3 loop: CASSVEGREGTQYF. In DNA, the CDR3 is TGTGCCAGCAGCGTAGAGGGAAGGGAGGGGACCCAGTACTTC.

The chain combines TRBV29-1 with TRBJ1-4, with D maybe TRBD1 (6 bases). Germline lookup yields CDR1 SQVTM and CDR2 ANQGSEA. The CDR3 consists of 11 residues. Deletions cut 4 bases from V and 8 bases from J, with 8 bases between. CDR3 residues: CSVVRGEKLFF. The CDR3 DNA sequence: TGCAGCGTTGTAAGGGGGGAAAAACTGTTTTTT.

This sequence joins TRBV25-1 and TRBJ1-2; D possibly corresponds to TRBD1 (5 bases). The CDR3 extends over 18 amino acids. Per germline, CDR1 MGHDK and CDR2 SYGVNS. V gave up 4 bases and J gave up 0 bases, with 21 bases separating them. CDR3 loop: CASSGLIVLGDSNYGYTF. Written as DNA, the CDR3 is TGTGCCAGCAGTGGCCTTATAGTCTTGGGGGACTCTAACTATGGCTACACCTTC.

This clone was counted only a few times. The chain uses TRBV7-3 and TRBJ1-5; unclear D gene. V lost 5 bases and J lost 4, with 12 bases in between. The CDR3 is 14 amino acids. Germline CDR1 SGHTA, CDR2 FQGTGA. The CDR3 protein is CASSPRVVNQPQHF. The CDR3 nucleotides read TGTGCCAGCAGCCCGCGGGTTGTTAATCAGCCCCAGCATTTT.

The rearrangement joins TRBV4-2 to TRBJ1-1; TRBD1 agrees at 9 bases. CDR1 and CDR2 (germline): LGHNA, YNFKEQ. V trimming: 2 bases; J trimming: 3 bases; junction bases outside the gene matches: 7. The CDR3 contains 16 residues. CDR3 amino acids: CASSQQNRGLDTEAFF. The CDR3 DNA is TGTGCCAGCAGCCAACAAAACAGGGGGCTTGACACTGAAGCTTTCTTT.

The CDR3 region is CASSQDHLDRDGYTF. DNA for the CDR3: TGCGCCAGCAGCCAGGACCACTTGGACAGGGATGGCTACACCTTC. The rearrangement links TRBV4-3 to TRBJ1-2, with 8 bases aligning to TRBD1. The CDR3 is 15 amino acids. V gave up 3 bases and J gave up 6 bases; unmatched junction bases: 9. The germline gives CDR1 LGHNA, CDR2 YSLEER.

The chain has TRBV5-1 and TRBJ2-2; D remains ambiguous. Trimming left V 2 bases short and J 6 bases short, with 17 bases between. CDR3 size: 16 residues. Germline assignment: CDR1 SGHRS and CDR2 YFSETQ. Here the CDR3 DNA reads TGCGCCAGCAGCTTTATTCGTTTGAGGTCGGCCGGGGAGCTGTTTTTT. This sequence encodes CASSFIRLRSAGELFF.

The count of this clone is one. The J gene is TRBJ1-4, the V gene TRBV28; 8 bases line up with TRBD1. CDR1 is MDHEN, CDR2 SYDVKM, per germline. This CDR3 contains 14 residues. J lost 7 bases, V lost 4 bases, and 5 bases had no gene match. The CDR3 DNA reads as TGTGCCAGCAGTTCAGGGGGCGCAAGTGAAAAACTGTTTTTT. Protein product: CASSSGGASEKLFF.

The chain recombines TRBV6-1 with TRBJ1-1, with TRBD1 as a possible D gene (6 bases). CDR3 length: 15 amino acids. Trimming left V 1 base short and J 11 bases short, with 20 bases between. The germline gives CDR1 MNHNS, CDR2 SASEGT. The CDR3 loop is CASSEVGGARQLAFF. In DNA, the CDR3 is TGTGCCAGCAGTGAAGTTGGGGGCGCGCGACAATTGGCTTTCTTT.

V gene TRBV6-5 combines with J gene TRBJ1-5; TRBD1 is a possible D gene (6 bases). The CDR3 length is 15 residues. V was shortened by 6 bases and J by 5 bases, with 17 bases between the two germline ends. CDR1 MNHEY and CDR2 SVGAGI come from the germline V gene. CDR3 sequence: CASRLKWTEHQPQHF. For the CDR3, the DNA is TGTGCCAGCAGACTCAAGTGGACAGAGCATCAGCCCCAGCATTTT.